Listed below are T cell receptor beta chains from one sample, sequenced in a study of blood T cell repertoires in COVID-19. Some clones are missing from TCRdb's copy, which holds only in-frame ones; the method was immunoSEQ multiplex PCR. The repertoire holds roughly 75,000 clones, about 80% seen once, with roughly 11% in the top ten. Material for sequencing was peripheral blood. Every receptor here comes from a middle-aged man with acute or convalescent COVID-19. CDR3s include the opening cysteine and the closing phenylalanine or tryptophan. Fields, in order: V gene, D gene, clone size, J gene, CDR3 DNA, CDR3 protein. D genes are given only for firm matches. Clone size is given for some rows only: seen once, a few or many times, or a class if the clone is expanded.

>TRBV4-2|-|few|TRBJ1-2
TGTGCCAGCAGCCAAGATAAAGGGGCGAGAGGCTACACCTTC
CASSQDKGARGYTF
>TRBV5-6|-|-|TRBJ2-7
TGTGCCAGCACACTTACAGGGAGTGAGCAGTACTTC
CASTLTGSEQYF
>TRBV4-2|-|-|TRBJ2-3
TGTGCCAGCAGCCAAGAAGCACAAGGAGTGTTAGATACGCAGTATTTT
CASSQEAQGVLDTQYF
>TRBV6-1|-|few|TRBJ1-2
TGTGCCAGCAGTGAACTCTATGGCTACACCTTC
CASSELYGYTF
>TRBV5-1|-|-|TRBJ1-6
TGCGCCAGCAGCGGAGGGACGGCAAATTCACCCCTCCACTTT
CASSGGTANSPLHF
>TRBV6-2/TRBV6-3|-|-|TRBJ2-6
TGTGCCAGCAGTGAGCGGAGGCCTGGGGCCAACGTCCTGACTTTC
CASSERRPGANVLTF
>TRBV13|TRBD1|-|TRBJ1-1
TGTGCCAGCAGCTCAAGGGACAGAGGCACTGAAGCTTTCTTT
CASSSRDRGTEAFF
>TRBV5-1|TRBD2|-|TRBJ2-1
TGCGCCAGCAGCGGACTAGCGGGAGCGTACAATGAGCAGTTCTTC
CASSGLAGAYNEQFF
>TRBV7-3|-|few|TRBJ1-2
TGTGCCAGCAGCTTAAATCTACAGGGCGGCGGCTACACCTTC
CASSLNLQGGGYTF
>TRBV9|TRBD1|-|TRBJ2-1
TGTGCCAGCAGCGCCCGGGACAGGCTGAACAATGAGCAGTTCTTC
CASSARDRLNNEQFF
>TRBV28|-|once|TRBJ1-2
TGTGCCAGCAGTTTATGGACCGGGGGTAACTATGGCTACACCTTC
CASSLWTGGNYGYTF
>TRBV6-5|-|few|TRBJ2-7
TGTGCCAGCAGTTACTCGAAGTGGGCTGCCTACGAGCAGTACTTC
CASSYSKWAAYEQYF
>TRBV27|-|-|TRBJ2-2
TGTGCCAGCAGCCGCTGGGAGGAAACCGGGGAGCTGTTTTTT
CASSRWEETGELFF
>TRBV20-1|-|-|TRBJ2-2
TGCAGTGCTAGTCCCCGGGGACTCGGCACCGGGGAGCTGTTTTTT
CSASPRGLGTGELFF
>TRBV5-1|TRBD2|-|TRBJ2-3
TGCGCCAGCAGCTTGGGGACTAGCGGGAGCACAGATACGCAGTATTTT
CASSLGTSGSTDTQYF
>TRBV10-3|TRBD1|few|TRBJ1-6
TGTGCCATCAGAGGGGGACAGGGACCCAATTCACCCCTCCACTTT
CAIRGGQGPNSPLHF
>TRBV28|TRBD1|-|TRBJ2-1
TGTGCCAGCAGTCTCCGGGACAGGGGACTCAATGAGCAGTTCTTC
CASSLRDRGLNEQFF
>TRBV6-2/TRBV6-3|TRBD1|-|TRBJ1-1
TGTGCCAGCAGTTACTCCCGGACAGGTTTGAACACTGAAGCTTTCTTT
CASSYSRTGLNTEAFF
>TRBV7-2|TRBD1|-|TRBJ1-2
TGTGCCAGCAGCTCTAGGACAGGGGGTCCTTATGGCTACACCTTC
CASSSRTGGPYGYTF
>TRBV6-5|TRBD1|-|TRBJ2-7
TGTGCCAGCAGGCGGACAGGCTCCTACGAGCAGTACTTC
CASRRTGSYEQYF
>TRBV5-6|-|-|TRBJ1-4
TGTGCCAGCAGCTCAGGGGCGACTAATGAAAAACTGTTTTTT
CASSSGATNEKLFF
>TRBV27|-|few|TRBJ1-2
TGTGCCAGCAGGATGGGGAGTGGGGGCTACACCTTC
CASRMGSGGYTF
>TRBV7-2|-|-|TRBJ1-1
TGTGCCAGCAGCTTGAGAGGGACTAACACTGAAGCTTTCTTT
CASSLRGTNTEAFF
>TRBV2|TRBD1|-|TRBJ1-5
TGTGCCAGCAGATATACAGGGGTGGTAAAGCCCCAGCATTTT
CASRYTGVVKPQHF
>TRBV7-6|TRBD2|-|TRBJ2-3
TGTGCCAGCAGCCTAAGGACTAGCGGAACCACAGATACGCAGTATTTT
CASSLRTSGTTDTQYF
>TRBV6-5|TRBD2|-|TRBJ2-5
TGTGCCAGCAGTAAACTAGCGGGAGGGGAGACCCAGTACTTC
CASSKLAGGETQYF
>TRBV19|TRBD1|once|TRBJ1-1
TGTGCCAGTAACTCGTTGGGTCTGGACAGGGGGGACTATCGAGCTTTCTTT
CASNSLGLDRGDYRAFF
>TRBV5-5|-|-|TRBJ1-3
TGTGCCAGCAGCCCCTCGAGCTCTGGAAACACCATATATTTT
CASSPSSSGNTIYF
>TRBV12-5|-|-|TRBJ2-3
TGTGCTAGTGGTTTGCACCGGGACAGAGCGACGGGGGCTACGCAGTATTTT
CASGLHRDRATGATQYF
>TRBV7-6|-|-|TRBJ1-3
TGTGCCAGCAGCTCCCCCCCCGTAAACTCTGGAAACACCATATATTTT
CASSSPPVNSGNTIYF
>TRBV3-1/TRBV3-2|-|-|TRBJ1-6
TGTGCCAGCAGAGTGGAGGGCTCCTATAATTCACCCCTCCACTTT
CASRVEGSYNSPLHF
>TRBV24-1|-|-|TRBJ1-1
TGTGCCACCAGTGATTCAGGGAGCGGGGACACTGAAGCTTTCTTT
CATSDSGSGDTEAFF
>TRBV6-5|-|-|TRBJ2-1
TGTGCCAGCAGGGCTTACAATGAGCAGTTCTTC
CASRAYNEQFF
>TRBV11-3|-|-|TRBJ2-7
TGTGCCAGCAGCCTAAACACGGGCTACGAGCAGTACTTC
CASSLNTGYEQYF
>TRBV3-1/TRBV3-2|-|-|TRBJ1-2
TGTGCCAGCAGCCCTATTTCGTCGGGGGTCGGTGAGAATGGCTACACCTTC
CASSPISSGVGENGYTF
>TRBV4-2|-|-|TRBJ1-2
TGTGCCAGCAGCCAAGCCGCCCCATCCGGTCTGGGCGAGACGTATGGCTACACCTTC
CASSQAAPSGLGETYGYTF
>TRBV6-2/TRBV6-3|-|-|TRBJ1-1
TGTGCCAGCAGTTCCACGGGCACTGAAGCTTTCTTT
CASSSTGTEAFF
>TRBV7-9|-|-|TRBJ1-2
TGTGCCAGCAGCTTAAAGGAGGGATGGAACTATGGCTACACCTTC
CASSLKEGWNYGYTF
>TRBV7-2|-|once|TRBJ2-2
TGTGCCAGCAGCTTAGCTGTGGCTAGAGGCACCGGGGAGCTGTTTTTT
CASSLAVARGTGELFF
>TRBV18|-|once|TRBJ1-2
TGTGCCAGCTCACGGGACACTTACTATGGCTACACCTTC
CASSRDTYYGYTF
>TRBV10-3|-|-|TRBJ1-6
TGTGCCACGCGTGCAAATAATTCACCCCTCCACTTT
CATRANNSPLHF